A selection of T cell receptor beta chains follows, all from one sample in a study of CXCR3-negative and CXCR3-positive naive CD8 T cells. TCRdb reanalyzed the 5' RACE reads and collapses them to one entry per CDR3 protein, without DNA. The sample spans approximately 96,000 distinct CDR3 sequences; the ten largest clones claim less than 1.1%. The sequenced sample was naive CXCR3+ CD8+ T cells from blood. The receptor source for this set is a human donor in good health. Some clones in this sample may be carry-over from other donors' samples. Both conserved end residues are part of each CDR3.

CDR3: CASSSPLENIQYF
length: 13
V: TRBV7-9
J: TRBJ2-4

CDR3: CASSFQGAGEQYF
length: 13
V: TRBV11-2
J: TRBJ2-7

CDR3: CAIRDSSNTEAFF
length: 13
V: TRBV10-3
J: TRBJ1-1

CDR3: CASSPPTGQGYNEQFF
length: 16
V: TRBV6-5
J: TRBJ2-1

CDR3: CASSPTGIYEQYF
length: 13
V: TRBV7-9
J: TRBJ2-7

CDR3: CASSLGVGADSPLHF
length: 15
V: TRBV7-6
J: TRBJ1-6

CDR3: CASKRGTVIPQETQYF
length: 16
V: TRBV6-5
J: TRBJ2-5

CDR3: CSVETQPGTQYF
length: 12
V: TRBV29-1
J: TRBJ2-5

CDR3: CSVRTGADTQYF
length: 12
V: TRBV29-1
J: TRBJ2-3

CDR3: CASSYPTGVGSYEQYF
length: 16
V: TRBV6-2/TRBV6-3
J: TRBJ2-7

CDR3: CASSYFRDREAETQYF
length: 16
V: TRBV6-6
J: TRBJ2-5

CDR3: CASSQEDRGCYEQYF
length: 15
V: TRBV14
J: TRBJ2-7

CDR3: CAIIGQGMGEQYF
length: 13
V: TRBV10-3
J: TRBJ2-7

CDR3: CSVFGGISYNEQFF
length: 14
V: TRBV29-1
J: TRBJ2-1

CDR3: CASSSGPRENEQFF
length: 14
V: TRBV14
J: TRBJ2-1

CDR3: CSAHNELGSSYEQYF
length: 15
V: TRBV20-1
J: TRBJ2-7

CDR3: CSARGVRMGIDTGELFF
length: 17
V: TRBV20-1
J: TRBJ2-2

CDR3: CASRRGSTYEQYF
length: 13
V: TRBV7-9
J: TRBJ2-7

CDR3: CAISESSVADTTDTQYF
length: 17
V: TRBV10-3
J: TRBJ2-3

CDR3: CASSLFVTGVRQPQHF
length: 16
V: TRBV28
J: TRBJ1-5

CDR3: CASTTTRDSEGYTF
length: 14
V: TRBV6-6
J: TRBJ1-2

CDR3: CASSFGGQAQETQYF
length: 15
V: TRBV12-3/TRBV12-4
J: TRBJ2-5

CDR3: CASSAGTGDYNEQFF
length: 15
V: TRBV9
J: TRBJ2-1

CDR3: CASSGGGARNEQFF
length: 14
V: TRBV9
J: TRBJ2-1

CDR3: CASSYSLSSYNEQFF
length: 15
V: TRBV6-5
J: TRBJ2-1

CDR3: CSVGPGSSYEQYF
length: 13
V: TRBV29-1
J: TRBJ2-7

CDR3: CSVESRGRYEQYF
length: 13
V: TRBV29-1
J: TRBJ2-7

CDR3: CASSYSGQGDYNEQFF
length: 16
V: TRBV6-2/TRBV6-3
J: TRBJ2-1

CDR3: CSAGGPYEQYF
length: 11
V: TRBV29-1
J: TRBJ2-7

CDR3: CSARSGGSYEQYF
length: 13
V: TRBV20-1
J: TRBJ2-7

CDR3: CSVEGQKIRDQYF
length: 13
V: TRBV29-1
J: TRBJ2-7

CDR3: CASSQGGNYEQYF
length: 13
V: TRBV4-3
J: TRBJ2-7

CDR3: CSAGIGASCEQYF
length: 13
V: TRBV29-1
J: TRBJ2-7

CDR3: CASSQDVDTEAFF
length: 13
V: TRBV3-1
J: TRBJ1-1

CDR3: CASRVLAGGVQISYNEQFF
length: 19
V: TRBV6-6
J: TRBJ2-1

CDR3: CASSPRDNQETQYF
length: 14
V: TRBV7-9
J: TRBJ2-5

CDR3: CASRAGASTYEQYF
length: 14
V: TRBV27
J: TRBJ2-7

CDR3: CSAQGRGLSYEQYF
length: 14
V: TRBV20-1
J: TRBJ2-7

CDR3: CSVVSGRANEQFF
length: 13
V: TRBV29-1
J: TRBJ2-1

CDR3: CASSVHRGRYTDTQYF
length: 16
V: TRBV12-3/TRBV12-4
J: TRBJ2-3

CDR3: CASSLDGGGAREQFF
length: 15
V: TRBV7-2
J: TRBJ2-1

CDR3: CASSPYDINTEAFF
length: 14
V: TRBV12-3/TRBV12-4
J: TRBJ1-1

CDR3: CASSQDGRTLSYEQYF
length: 16
V: TRBV4-3
J: TRBJ2-7

CDR3: CASSQAPRTATYEQYF
length: 16
V: TRBV14
J: TRBJ2-7

CDR3: CASSPDSPLGKTQYF
length: 15
V: TRBV28
J: TRBJ2-5

CDR3: CASSLLALAGGAETQYF
length: 17
V: TRBV7-9
J: TRBJ2-5

CDR3: CASRSGTEQYF
length: 11
V: TRBV28
J: TRBJ2-7

CDR3: CAIQSGTGGGEQFF
length: 14
V: TRBV10-3
J: TRBJ2-1

CDR3: CASSLAPQASGGAGEQYF
length: 18
V: TRBV7-8
J: TRBJ2-7

CDR3: CASSLGAKHYEQYF
length: 14
V: TRBV13
J: TRBJ2-7

CDR3: CASSLVPGQWDTGELFF
length: 17
V: TRBV7-8
J: TRBJ2-2

CDR3: CASSLAGQGLEQYF
length: 14
V: TRBV7-9
J: TRBJ2-7

CDR3: CASSFGIGLAGAASTDTQYF
length: 20
V: TRBV5-1
J: TRBJ2-3

CDR3: CASSWTAQETQYF
length: 13
V: TRBV6-1
J: TRBJ2-5

CDR3: CASSTPGQGSNEQYF
length: 15
V: TRBV27
J: TRBJ2-7

CDR3: CASSSRFYEQYF
length: 12
V: TRBV7-6
J: TRBJ2-7

CDR3: CSDPDRGLDQPQHF
length: 14
V: TRBV29-1
J: TRBJ1-5